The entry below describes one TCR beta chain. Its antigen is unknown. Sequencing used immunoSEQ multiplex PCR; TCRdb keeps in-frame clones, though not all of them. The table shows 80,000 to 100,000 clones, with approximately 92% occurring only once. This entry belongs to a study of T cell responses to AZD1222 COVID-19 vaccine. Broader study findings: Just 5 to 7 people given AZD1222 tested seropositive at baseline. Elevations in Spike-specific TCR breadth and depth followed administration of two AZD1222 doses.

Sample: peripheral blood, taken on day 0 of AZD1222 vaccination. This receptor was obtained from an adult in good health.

This CDR3 is CASSGTVSSYNEQFF. The CDR3 nucleotides read TGTGCCAGCAGTGGGACAGTGAGCTCCTACAATGAGCAGTTCTTC. This rearrangement joins TRBV2 to TRBJ2-1, with D tentatively TRBD1 (6 bases). There are 15 residues in the CDR3. The germline V gene has CDR1 SNHLY and CDR2 FYNNEI. V shed 4 bases and J shed 0 bases, with 10 bases lying between them.